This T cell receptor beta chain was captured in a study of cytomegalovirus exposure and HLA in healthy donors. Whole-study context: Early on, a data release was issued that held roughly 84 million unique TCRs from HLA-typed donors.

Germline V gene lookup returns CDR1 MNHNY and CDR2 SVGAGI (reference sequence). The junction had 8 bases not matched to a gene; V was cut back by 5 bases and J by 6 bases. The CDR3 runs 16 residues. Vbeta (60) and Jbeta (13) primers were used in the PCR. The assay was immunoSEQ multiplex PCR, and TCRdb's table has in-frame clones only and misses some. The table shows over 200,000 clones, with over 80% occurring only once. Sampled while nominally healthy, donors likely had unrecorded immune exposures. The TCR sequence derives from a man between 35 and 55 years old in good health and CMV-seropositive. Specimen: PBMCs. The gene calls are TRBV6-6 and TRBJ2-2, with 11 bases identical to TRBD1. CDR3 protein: CASSDWDRGYPGELFF. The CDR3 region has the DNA TGTGCCAGCAGTGACTGGGACAGGGGGTACCCCGGGGAGCTGTTTTTT.